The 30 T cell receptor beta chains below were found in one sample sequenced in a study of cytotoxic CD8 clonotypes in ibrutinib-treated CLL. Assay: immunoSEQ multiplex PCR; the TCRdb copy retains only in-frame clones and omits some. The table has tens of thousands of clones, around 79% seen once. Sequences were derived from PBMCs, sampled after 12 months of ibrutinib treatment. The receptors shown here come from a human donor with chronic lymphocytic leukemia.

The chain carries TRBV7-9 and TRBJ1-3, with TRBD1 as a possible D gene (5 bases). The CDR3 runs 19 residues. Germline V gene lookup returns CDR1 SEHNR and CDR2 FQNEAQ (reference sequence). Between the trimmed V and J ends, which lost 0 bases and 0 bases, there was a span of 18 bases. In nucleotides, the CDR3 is TGTGCCAGCAGCTTAGCCCTACAGGCCGCCTGGGACTCTGGAAACACCATATATTTT. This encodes CASSLALQAAWDSGNTIYF.

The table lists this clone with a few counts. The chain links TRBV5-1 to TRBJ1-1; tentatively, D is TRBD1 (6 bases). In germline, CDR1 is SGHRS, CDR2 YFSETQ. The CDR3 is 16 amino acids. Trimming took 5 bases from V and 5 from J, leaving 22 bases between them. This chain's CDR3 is CASRPGRGPGVTEAFF. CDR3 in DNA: TGCGCCAGCAGACCAGGCCGGGGGCCGGGGGTAACTGAAGCTTTCTTT.

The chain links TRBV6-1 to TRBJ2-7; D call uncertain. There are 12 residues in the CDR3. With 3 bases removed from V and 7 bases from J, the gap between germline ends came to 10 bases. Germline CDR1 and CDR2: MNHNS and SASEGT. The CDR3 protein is CASSEGFREQYF. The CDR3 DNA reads TGTGCCAGCAGTGAGGGGTTCCGGGAGCAGTACTTC.

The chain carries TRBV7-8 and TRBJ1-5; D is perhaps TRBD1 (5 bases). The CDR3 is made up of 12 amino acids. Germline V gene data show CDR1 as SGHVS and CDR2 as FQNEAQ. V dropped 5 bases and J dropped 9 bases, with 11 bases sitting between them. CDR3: CASSTAGGPQHF. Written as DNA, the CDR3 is TGTGCCAGCAGCACCGCCGGGGGGCCCCAGCATTTT.

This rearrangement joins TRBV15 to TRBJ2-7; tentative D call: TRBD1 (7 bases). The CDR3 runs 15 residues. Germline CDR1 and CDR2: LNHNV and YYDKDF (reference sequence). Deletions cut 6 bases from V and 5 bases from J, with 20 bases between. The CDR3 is CATRGSWQGGHEQYF. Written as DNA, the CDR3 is TGTGCCACCAGGGGTAGTTGGCAGGGGGGCCACGAGCAGTACTTC.

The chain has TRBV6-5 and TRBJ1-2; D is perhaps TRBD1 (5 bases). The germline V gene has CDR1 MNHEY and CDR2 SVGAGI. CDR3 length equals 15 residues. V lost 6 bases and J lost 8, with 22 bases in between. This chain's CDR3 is CASSTLARAWGGYTF. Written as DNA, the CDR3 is TGTGCCAGCAGCACCCTCGCCAGGGCTTGGGGCGGCTACACCTTC.

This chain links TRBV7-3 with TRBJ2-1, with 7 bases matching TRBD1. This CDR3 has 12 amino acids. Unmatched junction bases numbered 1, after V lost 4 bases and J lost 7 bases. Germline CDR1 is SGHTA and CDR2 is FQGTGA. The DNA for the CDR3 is TGTGCCAGCAGCTCCAGGGGGAATGAGCAGTTCTTC. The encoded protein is CASSSRGNEQFF.

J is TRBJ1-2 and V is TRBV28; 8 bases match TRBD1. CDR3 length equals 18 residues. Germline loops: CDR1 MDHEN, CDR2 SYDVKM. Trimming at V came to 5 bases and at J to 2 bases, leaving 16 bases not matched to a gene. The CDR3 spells CASSRRSTGGVWNYGYTF. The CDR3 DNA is TGTGCCAGCAGTCGACGATCTACAGGGGGTGTATGGAACTATGGCTACACCTTC.

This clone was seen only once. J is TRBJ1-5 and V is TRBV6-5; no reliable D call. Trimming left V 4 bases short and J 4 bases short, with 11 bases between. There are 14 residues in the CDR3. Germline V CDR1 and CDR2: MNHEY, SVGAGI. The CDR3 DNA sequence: TGTGCCAGCAGTTCCACGACCGGGAATCAGCCCCAGCATTTT. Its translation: CASSSTTGNQPQHF.

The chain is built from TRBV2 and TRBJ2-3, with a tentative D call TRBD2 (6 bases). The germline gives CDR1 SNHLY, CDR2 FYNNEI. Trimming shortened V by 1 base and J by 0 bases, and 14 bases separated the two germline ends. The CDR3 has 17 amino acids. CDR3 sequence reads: CASSEGRGGASTDTQYF. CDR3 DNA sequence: TGTGCCAGCAGTGAAGGCCGGGGCGGGGCCAGCACAGATACGCAGTATTTT.

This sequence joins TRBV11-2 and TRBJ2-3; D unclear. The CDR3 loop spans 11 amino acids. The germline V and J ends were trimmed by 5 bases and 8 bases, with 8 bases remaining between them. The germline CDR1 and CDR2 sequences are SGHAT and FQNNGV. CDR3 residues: CASSLGFTQYF. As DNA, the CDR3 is TGTGCCAGCAGCCTGGGATTTACGCAGTATTTT.

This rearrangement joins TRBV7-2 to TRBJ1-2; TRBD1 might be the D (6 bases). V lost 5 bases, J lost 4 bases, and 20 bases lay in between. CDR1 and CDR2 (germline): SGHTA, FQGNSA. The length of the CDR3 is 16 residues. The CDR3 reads CASSEWRAGASYGYTF. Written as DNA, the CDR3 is TGTGCCAGCAGCGAGTGGAGGGCAGGGGCTTCCTATGGCTACACCTTC.

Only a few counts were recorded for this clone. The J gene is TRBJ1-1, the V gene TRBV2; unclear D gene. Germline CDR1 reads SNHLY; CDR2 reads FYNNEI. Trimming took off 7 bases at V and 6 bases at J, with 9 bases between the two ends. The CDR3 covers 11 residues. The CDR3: CASTYSSEAFF. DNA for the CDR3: TGTGCCAGCACCTACAGCTCTGAAGCTTTCTTT.

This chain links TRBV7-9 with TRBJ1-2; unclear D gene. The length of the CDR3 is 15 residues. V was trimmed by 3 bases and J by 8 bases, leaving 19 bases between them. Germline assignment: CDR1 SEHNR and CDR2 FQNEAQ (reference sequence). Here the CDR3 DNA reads TGTGCCAGCAGCTTTCCAGACTCCGGATTGAGAGGCTACACCTTC. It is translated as CASSFPDSGLRGYTF.

As DNA, the CDR3 is TGTGCCAGCAGCTCAGCGGGACCCGGGGAGCTGTTTTTT. Translated, it gives CASSSAGPGELFF. The chain has TRBV7-2 and TRBJ2-2; 7 bases line up with TRBD2. V dropped 4 bases and J dropped 6; count of bases not matched to a gene: 2. The CDR3 is 13 amino acids. The germline CDR1 and CDR2 sequences are SGHTA and FQGNSA.

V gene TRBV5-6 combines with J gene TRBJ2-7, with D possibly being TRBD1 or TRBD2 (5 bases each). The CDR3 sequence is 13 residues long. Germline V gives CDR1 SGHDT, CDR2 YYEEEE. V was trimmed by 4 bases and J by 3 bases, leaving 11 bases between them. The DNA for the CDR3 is TGTGCCAGCAGCCCGGGGCAAATCTACGAGCAGTACTTC. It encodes CASSPGQIYEQYF.

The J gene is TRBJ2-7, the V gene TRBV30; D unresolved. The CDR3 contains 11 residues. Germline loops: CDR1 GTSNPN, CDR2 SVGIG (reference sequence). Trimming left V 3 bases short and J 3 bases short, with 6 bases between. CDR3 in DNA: TGTGCCTGGAGGGGGAACTACGAGCAGTACTTC. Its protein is CAWRGNYEQYF.

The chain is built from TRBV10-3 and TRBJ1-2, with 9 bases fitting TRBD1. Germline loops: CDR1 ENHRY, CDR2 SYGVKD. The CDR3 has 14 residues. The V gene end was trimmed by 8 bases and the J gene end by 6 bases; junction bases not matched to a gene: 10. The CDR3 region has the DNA TGTGCCATCCTCAGACAGGGGGGGACCGATGGCTACACCTTC. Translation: CAILRQGGTDGYTF.

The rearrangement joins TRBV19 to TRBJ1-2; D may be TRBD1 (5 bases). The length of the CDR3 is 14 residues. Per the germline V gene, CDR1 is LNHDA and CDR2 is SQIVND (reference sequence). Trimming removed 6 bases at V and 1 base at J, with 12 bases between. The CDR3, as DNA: TGTGCCAGTAGGAAGACAGAGGTTAACTATGGCTACACCTTC. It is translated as CASRKTEVNYGYTF.

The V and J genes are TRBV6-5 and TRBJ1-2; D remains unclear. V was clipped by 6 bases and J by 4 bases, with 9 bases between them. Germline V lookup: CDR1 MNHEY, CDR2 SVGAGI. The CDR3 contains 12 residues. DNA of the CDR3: TGTGCCAGCAGCCCATCCGGCTATGGCTACACCTTC. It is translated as CASSPSGYGYTF.

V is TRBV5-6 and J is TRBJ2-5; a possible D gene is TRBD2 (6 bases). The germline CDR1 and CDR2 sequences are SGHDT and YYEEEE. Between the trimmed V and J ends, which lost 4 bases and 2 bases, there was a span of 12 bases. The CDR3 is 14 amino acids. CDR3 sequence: CASSLTGVQETQYF. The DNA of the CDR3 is TGTGCCAGCAGCCTCACGGGGGTGCAAGAGACCCAGTACTTC.

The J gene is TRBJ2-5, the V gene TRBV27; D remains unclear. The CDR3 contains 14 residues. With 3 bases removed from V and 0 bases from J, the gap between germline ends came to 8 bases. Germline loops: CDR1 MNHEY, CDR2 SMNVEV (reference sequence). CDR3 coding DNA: TGTGCCAGCAGTTTCGCAGCAGACCAAGAGACCCAGTACTTC. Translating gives CASSFAADQETQYF.

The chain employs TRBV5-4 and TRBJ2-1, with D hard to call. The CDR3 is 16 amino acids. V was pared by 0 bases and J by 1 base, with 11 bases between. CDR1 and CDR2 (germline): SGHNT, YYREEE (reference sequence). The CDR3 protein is CASSLGSGDSYNEQFF. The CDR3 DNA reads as TGTGCCAGCAGCTTGGGATCTGGGGATTCCTACAATGAGCAGTTCTTC.

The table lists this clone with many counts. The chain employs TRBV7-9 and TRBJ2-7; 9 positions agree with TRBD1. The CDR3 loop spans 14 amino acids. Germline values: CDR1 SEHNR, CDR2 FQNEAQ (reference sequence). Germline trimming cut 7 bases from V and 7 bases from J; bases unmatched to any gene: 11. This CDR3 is CASTATGGADEQYF. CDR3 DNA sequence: TGTGCCAGCACGGCAACAGGGGGCGCGGATGAGCAGTACTTC. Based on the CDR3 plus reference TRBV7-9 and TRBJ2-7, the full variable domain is DTGVSQNPRHKITKRGQNVTFRCDPISEHNRLYWYRQTLGQGPEFLTYFQNEAQLEKSRLLSDRFSAERPKGSFSTLEIQRTEQGDSAMYLCASTATGGADEQYFGPGTRLTVT.

The DNA for the CDR3 is TGTGCCAGCAGCCCTCCCGAGGACCCGCGTGGAAAACTGTTTTTT. Translating gives CASSPPEDPRGKLFF. The rearrangement uses TRBV11-2 and TRBJ1-4; D call uncertain. CDR1 is SGHAT, CDR2 FQNNGV, per germline. V lost 5 bases to trimming and J lost 10 bases, with 20 bases between them. The CDR3 runs 15 residues.

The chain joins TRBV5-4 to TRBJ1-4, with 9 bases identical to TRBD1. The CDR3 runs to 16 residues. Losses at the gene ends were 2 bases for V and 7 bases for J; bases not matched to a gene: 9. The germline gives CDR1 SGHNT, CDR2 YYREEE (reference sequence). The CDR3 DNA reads TGTGCCAGCAGCTTACCCGGGGGGACAGGGTTTGAAAAACTGTTTTTT. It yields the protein CASSLPGGTGFEKLFF. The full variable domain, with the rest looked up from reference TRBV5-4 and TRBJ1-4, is ETGVTQSPTHLIKTRGQQVTLRCSSQSGHNTVSWYQQALGQGPQFIFQYYREEENGRGNFPPRFSGLQFPNYSSELNVNALELDDSALYLCASSLPGGTGFEKLFFGSGTQLSVL.

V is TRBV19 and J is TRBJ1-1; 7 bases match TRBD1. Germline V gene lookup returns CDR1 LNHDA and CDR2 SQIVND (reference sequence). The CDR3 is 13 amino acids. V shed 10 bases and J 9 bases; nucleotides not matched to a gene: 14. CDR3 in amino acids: CATLLVGQRKAFF. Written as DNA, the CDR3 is TGTGCCACTCTTTTGGTGGGACAGCGGAAAGCTTTCTTT.

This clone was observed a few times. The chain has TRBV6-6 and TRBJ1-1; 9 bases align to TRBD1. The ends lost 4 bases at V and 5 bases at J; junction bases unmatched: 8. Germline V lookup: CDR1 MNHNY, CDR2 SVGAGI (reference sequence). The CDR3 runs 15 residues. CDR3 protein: CASSSPGTGFTEAFF. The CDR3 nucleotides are TGTGCCAGCAGTTCCCCCGGGACAGGGTTTACTGAAGCTTTCTTT.

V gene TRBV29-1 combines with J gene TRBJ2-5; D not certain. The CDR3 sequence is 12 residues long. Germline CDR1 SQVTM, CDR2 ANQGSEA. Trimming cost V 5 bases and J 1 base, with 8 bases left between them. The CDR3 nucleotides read TGCAGCGTTACGCAGGCCCAAGAGACCCAGTACTTC. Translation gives CSVTQAQETQYF. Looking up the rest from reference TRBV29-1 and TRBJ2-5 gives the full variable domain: SAVISQKPSRDICQRGTSLTIQCQVDSQVTMMFWYRQQPGQSLTLIATANQGSEATYESGFVIDKFPISRPNLTFSTLTVSNMSPEDSSIYLCSVTQAQETQYFGPGTRLLVL.

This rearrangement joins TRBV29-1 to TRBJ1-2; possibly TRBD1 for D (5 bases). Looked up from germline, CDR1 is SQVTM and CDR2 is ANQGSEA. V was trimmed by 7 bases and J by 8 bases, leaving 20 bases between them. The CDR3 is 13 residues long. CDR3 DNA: TGCAGCGCTATCCTTCGGGGGGACTGGGGCTACACCTTC. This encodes CSAILRGDWGYTF.